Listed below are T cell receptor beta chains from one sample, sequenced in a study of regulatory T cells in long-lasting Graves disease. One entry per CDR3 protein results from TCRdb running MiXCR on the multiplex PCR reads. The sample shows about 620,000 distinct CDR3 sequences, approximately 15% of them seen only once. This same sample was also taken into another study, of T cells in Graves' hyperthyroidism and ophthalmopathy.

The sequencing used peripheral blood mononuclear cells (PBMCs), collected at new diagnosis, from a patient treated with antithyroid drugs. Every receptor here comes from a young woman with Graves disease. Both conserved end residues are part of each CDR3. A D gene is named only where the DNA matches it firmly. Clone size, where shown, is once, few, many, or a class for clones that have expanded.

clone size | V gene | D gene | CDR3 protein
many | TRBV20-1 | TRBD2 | CSARGLAGGYEQYF
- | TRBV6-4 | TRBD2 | CASAAGGHTGELFF
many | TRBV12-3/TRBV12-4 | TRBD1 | CASSLPGTGHTEAFF
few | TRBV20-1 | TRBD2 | CSARGRQGRLAGGPSGELFF
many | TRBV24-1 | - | CATSDSDSYTEAFF
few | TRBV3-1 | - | CASSQVDNEQFF
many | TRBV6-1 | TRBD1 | CASRADRGLYQPQHF
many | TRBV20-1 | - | CSARDGTFSYEQYF
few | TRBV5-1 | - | CASTSGSGAGHEQFF
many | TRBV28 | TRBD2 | CASSTSGSGRTYNEQFF
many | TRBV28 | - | CASSLWDRGLAGGYEQYF
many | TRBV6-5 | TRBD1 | CASSSDRYSGANVLTF
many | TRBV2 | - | CASSPGPPGLNQPQHF
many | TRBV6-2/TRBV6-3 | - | CASERTDYGYTF
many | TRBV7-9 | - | CASSYQPGPQETQYF
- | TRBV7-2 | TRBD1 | CASSLGGVRNTIYF
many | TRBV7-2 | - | CASSFSPPSEQFF
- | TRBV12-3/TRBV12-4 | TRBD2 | CASNLRVFQREGAGEQFF
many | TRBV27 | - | CASRSPGIDQPQHF
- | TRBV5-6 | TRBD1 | CASSFRDREGYGYTF
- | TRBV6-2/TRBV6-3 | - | CASWEVGQPQHF
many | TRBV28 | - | CASLLSQANTEAFF
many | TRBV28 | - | CATSYLNEQYF
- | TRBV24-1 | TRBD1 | CATSKSGTGAYEQYF
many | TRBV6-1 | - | CASSEARSRNQPQHF